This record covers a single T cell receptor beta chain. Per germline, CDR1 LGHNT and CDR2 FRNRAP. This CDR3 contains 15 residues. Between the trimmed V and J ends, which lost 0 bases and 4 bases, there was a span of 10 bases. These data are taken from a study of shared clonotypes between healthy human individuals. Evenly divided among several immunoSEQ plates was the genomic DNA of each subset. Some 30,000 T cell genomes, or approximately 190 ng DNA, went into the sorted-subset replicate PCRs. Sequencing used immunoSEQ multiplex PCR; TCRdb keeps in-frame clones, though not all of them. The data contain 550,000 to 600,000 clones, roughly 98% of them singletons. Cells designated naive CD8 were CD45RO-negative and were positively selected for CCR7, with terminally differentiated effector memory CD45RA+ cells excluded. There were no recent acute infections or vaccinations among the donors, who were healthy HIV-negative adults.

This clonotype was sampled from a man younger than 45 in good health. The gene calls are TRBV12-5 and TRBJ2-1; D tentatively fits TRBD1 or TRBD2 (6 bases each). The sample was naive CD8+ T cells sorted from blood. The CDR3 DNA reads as TGTGCTAGTGGTTTGGTACAAGGGGGGTACAATGAGCAGTTCTTC. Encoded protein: CASGLVQGGYNEQFF.